This T cell receptor beta chain originates from a study of somatic mutations in cytotoxic T cells in rheumatoid arthritis. The study, taken as a whole, reports: The study found that the largest CD8+ clone exceeded 20% of CD8+ cells in about an eighth of the 65 patients.

Regarding this clone: Its matching antigen is unknown.

Libraries were prepared by immunoSEQ multiplex PCR; TCRdb keeps only in-frame clonotypes and omits some of them. The sample has about 10,000 clones; approximately 80% are singletons. Germline V lookup: CDR1 SGHDT, CDR2 YYEEEE. The ends lost 7 bases at V and 4 bases at J; junction bases unmatched: 8. The length of the CDR3 is 14 residues. The receptor was isolated from an adult with rheumatoid arthritis. Material for sequencing was CD8+ T cells sorted from blood. The J gene is TRBJ2-5, the V gene TRBV5-6; 9 positions match TRBD2. CDR3 DNA: TGTGCCAGCTCTCTGGCTAGCGGGGCAGAGACCCAGTACTTC. Residues: CASSLASGAETQYF.